Given below is one T cell receptor (beta chain) in context. Its specificity is not known. The sample originates from a study of post-analysis software for immune sequencing data. As for the study in general: Secondary progressive, relapsing-remitting and progressive-relapsing multiple sclerosis were among the included disease courses.

The study, taken as a whole, reports: Among multiple sclerosis patients, normalized Chao1 diversity was significantly below that of controls. The authors found that F measure strongly co-clustered same-batch samples.

Unique molecular identifiers tagged the TCR beta cDNA libraries. Some 500,000 cDNA molecules were obtained per 1 to 10 million input T cells. TCRdb reanalysed the PCR reads using MiXCR and keeps one entry per CDR3 protein. The data show about 500,000 distinct CDR3 sequences, 45% seen once. The receptor's source is a girl under 18 with multiple sclerosis. Sequences were obtained from blood.

CDR3 protein: CASSLLTSGRAREQFF. CDR3 nucleotide sequence: TGTGCCAGCAGCTTACTAACTAGCGGGAGGGCTCGGGAGCAGTTCTTC. V gene TRBV7-3 combines with J gene TRBJ2-1; 13 bases fit TRBD2. The CDR3 contains 16 residues. Trimming took 2 bases from V and 10 from J; bases not matched to a gene: 8. Germline V gene data show CDR1 as SGHTA and CDR2 as FQGTGA.